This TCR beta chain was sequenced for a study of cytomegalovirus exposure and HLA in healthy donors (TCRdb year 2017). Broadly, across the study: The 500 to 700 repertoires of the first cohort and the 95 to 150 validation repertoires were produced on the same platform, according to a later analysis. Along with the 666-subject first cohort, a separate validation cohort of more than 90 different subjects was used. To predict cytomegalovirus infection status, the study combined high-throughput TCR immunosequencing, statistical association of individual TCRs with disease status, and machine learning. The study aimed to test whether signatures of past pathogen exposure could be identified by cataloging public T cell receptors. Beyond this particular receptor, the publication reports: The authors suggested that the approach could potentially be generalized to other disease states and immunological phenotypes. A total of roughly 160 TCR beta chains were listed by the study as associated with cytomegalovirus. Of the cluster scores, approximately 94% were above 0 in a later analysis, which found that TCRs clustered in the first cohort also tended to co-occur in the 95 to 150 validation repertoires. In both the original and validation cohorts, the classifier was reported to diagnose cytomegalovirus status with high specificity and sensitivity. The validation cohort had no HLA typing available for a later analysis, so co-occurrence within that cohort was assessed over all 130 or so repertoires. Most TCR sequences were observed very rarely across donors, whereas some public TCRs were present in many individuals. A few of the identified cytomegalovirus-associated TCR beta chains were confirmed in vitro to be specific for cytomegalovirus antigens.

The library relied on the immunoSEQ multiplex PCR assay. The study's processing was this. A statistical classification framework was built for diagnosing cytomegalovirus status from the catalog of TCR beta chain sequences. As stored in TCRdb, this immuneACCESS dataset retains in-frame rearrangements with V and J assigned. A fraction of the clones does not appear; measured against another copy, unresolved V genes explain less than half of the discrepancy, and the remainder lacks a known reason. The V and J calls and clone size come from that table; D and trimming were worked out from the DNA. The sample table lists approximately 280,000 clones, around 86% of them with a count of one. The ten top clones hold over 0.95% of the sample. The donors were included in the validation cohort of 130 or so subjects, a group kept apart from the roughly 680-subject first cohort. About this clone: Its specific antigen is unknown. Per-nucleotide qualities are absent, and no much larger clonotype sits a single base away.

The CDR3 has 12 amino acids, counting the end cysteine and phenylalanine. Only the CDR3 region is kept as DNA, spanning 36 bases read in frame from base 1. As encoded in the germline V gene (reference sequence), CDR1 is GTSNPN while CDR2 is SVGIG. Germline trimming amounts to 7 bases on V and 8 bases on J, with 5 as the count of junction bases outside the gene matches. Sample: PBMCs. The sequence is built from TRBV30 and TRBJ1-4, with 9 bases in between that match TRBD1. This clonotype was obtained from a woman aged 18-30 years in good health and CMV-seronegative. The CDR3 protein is CASDRGGEKLFF. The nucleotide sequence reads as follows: TGTGCCTCCGACAGGGGGGGCGAAAAACTGTTTTTT.